These 9 T cell receptor beta chains share one sample of origin, sequenced in a study of blood T cell repertoires in COVID-19. The protocol was immunoSEQ multiplex PCR, while the TCRdb copy is restricted to in-frame clones and leaves out a portion. The sample carries 400,000 to 500,000 clones, about 88% recorded once. The source material was PBMCs or T cells enriched from blood (not recorded which). The source is a woman aged 18-29 years who had been exposed to COVID-19.

The CDR3 is CASSLVLIREEGSNQPQHF. The CDR3 coding sequence is TGTGCCAGCAGCTTAGTTCTTATCCGTGAAGAGGGAAGCAATCAGCCCCAGCATTTT. V gene TRBV7-9 combines with J gene TRBJ1-5; D gene ambiguous. Germline V CDR1 and CDR2: SEHNR, FQNEAQ (reference sequence). The CDR3 is made up of 19 amino acids. With 1 base removed from V and 1 base from J, the gap between germline ends came to 20 bases.

The CDR3 loop reads CASSATGNGNTIYF. The CDR3 DNA reads TGTGCCAGCTCAGCGACAGGGAATGGAAACACCATATATTTT. The rearrangement links TRBV18 to TRBJ1-3; 7 bases line up with TRBD1. This CDR3 is 14 amino acids long. J lost 3 bases, V lost 5 bases, and 4 bases had no gene match. The germline V gene has CDR1 KGHSH and CDR2 LQKENI.

The J gene is TRBJ1-6, the V gene TRBV5-6; TRBD1 agrees at 9 bases. The length of the CDR3 is 17 residues. Losses at the gene ends were 4 bases for V and 0 bases for J; bases not matched to a gene: 5. The germline V gene encodes CDR1 SGHDT and CDR2 YYEEEE. The CDR3 DNA sequence: TGTGCCAGCAGCACCTACAGGGGGCCCTCCTATAATTCACCCCTCCACTTT. Its protein is CASSTYRGPSYNSPLHF.

The V and J genes are TRBV28 and TRBJ1-1, with a tentative D call TRBD1 (6 bases). Germline CDR1 is MDHEN and CDR2 is SYDVKM. The CDR3 is 15 amino acids. Trimming left V 0 bases short and J 6 bases short, with 14 bases between. The CDR3 reads CASSLWQGLNAEAFF. In DNA form, the CDR3 reads TGTGCCAGCAGTTTATGGCAGGGGCTCAACGCTGAAGCTTTCTTT.

The J gene is TRBJ2-7, the V gene TRBV5-1; 10 bases line up with TRBD1. This CDR3 is built from 13 residues. Germline values: CDR1 SGHRS, CDR2 YFSETQ. The trim removed 4 bases at V and 4 bases at J, leaving 2 bases unmatched. The CDR3 DNA is TGCGCCAGCAGCCCGGACAGGGGGTACGAGCAGTACTTC. It codes for CASSPDRGYEQYF. The full variable domain, in which reference TRBV5-1 and TRBJ2-7 provide the parts outside the CDR3, is KAGVTQTPRYLIKTRGQQVTLSCSPISGHRSVSWYQQTPGQGLQFLFEYFSETQRNKGNFPGRFSGRQFSNSRSEMNVSTLELGDSALYLCASSPDRGYEQYFGPGTRLTVT.

The rearrangement links TRBV7-2 to TRBJ1-3, with TRBD1 matching over 7 bases. V gave up 4 bases and J gave up 0 bases; unmatched junction bases: 6. The CDR3 has 16 amino acids. The V gene's germline CDR1 is SGHTA and CDR2 FQGNSA. CDR3 nucleotides: TGTGCCAGCAGCTCGCTGACAGGGCTCTCTGGAAACACCATATATTTT. Translation: CASSSLTGLSGNTIYF. The whole variable domain, filled in from reference TRBV7-2 and TRBJ1-3, reads GAGVSQSPSNKVTEKGKDVELRCDPISGHTALYWYRQSLGQGLEFLIYFQGNSAPDKSGLPSDRFSAERTGGSVSTLTIQRTQQEDSAVYLCASSSLTGLSGNTIYFGEGSWLTVV.

The chain is built from TRBV11-2 and TRBJ1-4; the match to TRBD1 covers 10 bases. The V and J ends lost 5 bases and 8 bases, in that order; junction bases with no gene match: 14. In germline, CDR1 is SGHAT, CDR2 FQNNGV. The CDR3 has 17 residues. CDR3 sequence (DNA): TGTGCCAGCAGCGGAAGACAGGGGGCAGGGGGGGACGAAAAACTGTTTTTT. Amino acids: CASSGRQGAGGDEKLFF.

The chain employs TRBV19 and TRBJ1-2, with D uncertain. Trimming took off 1 base at V and 10 bases at J, with 7 bases between the two ends. Germline CDR1 LNHDA, CDR2 SQIVND (reference sequence). The CDR3 totals 11 residues. CDR3 nucleotides: TGTGCCAGTAGTATAGCCGGGATCTACACCTTC. The encoded protein is CASSIAGIYTF.

J is TRBJ1-1 and V is TRBV4-3; 7 bases agree with TRBD1. The V and J ends lost 8 bases and 1 base, in that order; junction bases with no gene match: 7. Germline values: CDR1 LGHNA, CDR2 YSLEER. The CDR3 consists of 14 residues. DNA of the CDR3: TGCGCCAGCGCGAAAACAGGGGCGAACACTGAAGCTTTCTTT. Its protein product is CASAKTGANTEAFF.